This passage covers 23 T cell receptor beta chains from one sample sequenced in a study of blood T cell repertoires in COVID-19. Only in-frame clones appear in the TCRdb table, and some are missing; sequencing was by immunoSEQ multiplex PCR. The table has about 270,000 clones, around 88% seen once. The specimen sequenced was peripheral blood. The receptor source for this set is a man older than 75 with acute or convalescent COVID-19.

This chain joins TRBV4-2 and TRBJ1-2; 10 bases match TRBD1. Losses at the gene ends were 4 bases for V and 5 bases for J; bases not matched to a gene: 7. CDR3 length: 15 residues. CDR1 and CDR2 (germline): LGHNA, YNFKEQ. DNA of the CDR3: TGTGCCAGCAGCCCGAGACAGGGGGCGGAATATGGCTACACCTTC. Encoded protein: CASSPRQGAEYGYTF.

The V gene is TRBV14, the J gene TRBJ1-2; 9 positions agree with TRBD1. Germline V gene sequence: CDR1 SGHDN, CDR2 FVKESK. This CDR3 has 18 residues. Trimming at V came to 4 bases and at J to 4 bases, leaving 16 bases not matched to a gene. For the CDR3, the DNA is TGTGCCAGCAGCCCTTTAGGACCGGGACAGGGTTTTGGCTATGGCTACACCTTC. Encoded protein: CASSPLGPGQGFGYGYTF.

V usage is TRBV6-5 and J usage is TRBJ1-4; 7 bases are shared with TRBD1. This CDR3 spans 15 amino acids. Germline CDR1 MNHEY, CDR2 SVGAGI. V lost 6 bases and J lost 0; bases outside the gene matches: 4. In nucleotides, the CDR3 is TGTGCCAGCAGAAAGACAGGGACAACTAATGAAAAACTGTTTTTT. This codes for CASRKTGTTNEKLFF.

V and J are TRBV6-5 and TRBJ2-7; 8 bases align to TRBD2. The germline V gene has CDR1 MNHEY and CDR2 SVGAGI. CDR3 size: 14 residues. J gave up 4 bases and V 7 bases, and 9 bases lay outside the gene matches. This CDR3 is CASNEREITYEQYF. CDR3 sequence (DNA): TGTGCCAGCAACGAGCGGGAGATCACATACGAGCAGTACTTC.

V is TRBV2 and J is TRBJ1-2; 8 positions match TRBD1. Germline V gene data show CDR1 as SNHLY and CDR2 as FYNNEI. With V trimmed by 4 bases and J by 8 bases, 18 bases remained unmatched. The CDR3 has 17 residues. This CDR3 is CASSGPPPGQGVRGYTF. The DNA of the CDR3 is TGTGCCAGCAGTGGACCCCCCCCAGGACAGGGAGTCCGAGGCTACACCTTC.

The CDR3 protein is CASSPGASGTDEQFF. In DNA, the CDR3 is TGTGCCAGCAGCCCAGGGGCTAGCGGGACGGATGAGCAGTTCTTC. This chain links TRBV7-3 with TRBJ2-1, with 9 bases matching TRBD2. This CDR3 is 15 amino acids long. V lost 5 bases and J lost 8; bases outside the gene matches: 10. Germline V gene lookup returns CDR1 SGHTA and CDR2 FQGTGA.

In this sample, this clone turned up a few times. The chain joins TRBV5-1 to TRBJ2-7; D gene unclear. CDR3 size: 12 residues. V was clipped by 4 bases and J by 7 bases, with 12 bases between them. CDR1 is SGHRS and CDR2 is YFSETQ in the germline V gene. The CDR3 sequence is CASSPSPEEQYF. As DNA, the CDR3 is TGCGCCAGCAGCCCCTCTCCGGAGGAGCAGTACTTC.

The chain employs TRBV7-9 and TRBJ2-7; D call uncertain. CDR3 length equals 15 residues. The V and J ends lost 5 bases and 3 bases respectively, with 17 bases between them. The germline V gene has CDR1 SEHNR and CDR2 FQNEAQ (reference sequence). For the CDR3, the DNA is TGTGCCAGCAGCGCAACGCCCCTAAGTAGCTACGAGCAGTACTTC. This encodes CASSATPLSSYEQYF.

This clone has a single count. V is TRBV28 and J is TRBJ2-4; the D gene is possibly TRBD2 (7 bases). There are 14 residues in the CDR3. Germline V lookup: CDR1 MDHEN, CDR2 SYDVKM. With 3 bases removed from V and 9 bases from J, the gap between germline ends came to 15 bases. The CDR3 DNA follows: TGTGCCAGCAGTTTGGGGGGAGGGGGATCCATTCAGTACTTC. Translated, it gives CASSLGGGGSIQYF.

This sequence joins TRBV10-1 and TRBJ2-1; 8 bases are a match to TRBD2. The CDR3 is made up of 15 amino acids. J lost 10 bases, V lost 5 bases, and 13 bases had no gene match. Looked up from germline, CDR1 is WNHNN and CDR2 is SYGVQD (reference sequence). The chain's CDR3 is CASSTTGGRVDEQFF. CDR3 DNA sequence: TGCGCCAGCAGTACAACGGGAGGGCGAGTAGACGAGCAGTTCTTC.

The J gene is TRBJ1-5, the V gene TRBV28; 7 bases are shared with TRBD1. V lost 11 bases and J lost 4; bases outside the gene matches: 11. CDR1 and CDR2 from the germline V gene are MDHEN and SYDVKM. The CDR3 length is 14 residues. The CDR3 nucleotides read TGTGCCGGTGCAGGGGGAGGTGGTAATCAGCCCCAGCATTTT. Translation gives CAGAGGGGNQPQHF.

J is TRBJ2-7 and V is TRBV5-1; 10 nucleotides line up with TRBD1. With 5 bases clipped from V and 7 bases from J, the junction kept 12 bases outside the gene matches. The germline V gene encodes CDR1 SGHRS and CDR2 YFSETQ. This CDR3 has 15 residues. The CDR3 DNA reads TGCGCCAGCAGATTGACAGGGGGCATGGGGTCGGAGCAGTACTTC. Translating gives CASRLTGGMGSEQYF.

This clone is a singleton in its sample. The gene calls are TRBV7-8 and TRBJ1-2; a possible D gene is TRBD1 (6 bases). CDR1 is SGHVS, CDR2 FQNEAQ, per germline. Trimming pared 5 bases from V and 8 bases from J, leaving 15 bases between. The CDR3 has 13 amino acids. This CDR3 reads CASSGRQVQGYTF. CDR3 in DNA: TGTGCCAGCAGCGGAAGACAGGTACAAGGCTACACCTTC. The complete variable domain, with remaining parts taken from reference TRBV7-8 and TRBJ1-2, reads GAGVSQSPRYKVAKRGQDVALRCDPISGHVSLFWYQQALGQGPEFLTYFQNEAQLDKSGLPSDRFFAERPEGSVSTLKIQRTQQEDSAVYLCASSGRQVQGYTFGSGTRLTVV.

The CDR3 DNA sequence: TGTGCCAGCAGTGAAGAAGGAGTAGGCAATCAGCCCCAGCATTTT. Translated: CASSEEGVGNQPQHF. The chain is built from TRBV6-1 and TRBJ1-5; unclear D gene. Germline CDR1 is MNHNS and CDR2 is SASEGT. The CDR3 runs to 15 residues. The germline V and J ends were trimmed by 1 base and 2 bases, with 9 bases remaining between them.

The chain joins TRBV27 to TRBJ1-1; 7 bases align to TRBD1. Germline CDR1 is MNHEY and CDR2 is SMNVEV (reference sequence). The CDR3 covers 14 residues. With V trimmed by 3 bases and J by 4 bases, 5 bases remained unmatched. The CDR3 sequence: CASSFKGASTEAFF. The DNA for the CDR3 is TGTGCCAGCAGTTTCAAGGGGGCGAGCACTGAAGCTTTCTTT.

The chain employs TRBV4-1 and TRBJ2-3; D possibly corresponds to TRBD2 (5 bases). V was clipped by 3 bases and J by 3 bases, with 13 bases between them. Germline loops: CDR1 MGHRA, CDR2 YSYEKL. The CDR3 has 15 residues. The CDR3 spells CASSHSGMGTDTQYF. The CDR3 DNA is TGCGCCAGCAGCCACTCGGGGATGGGAACAGATACGCAGTATTTT.

V usage is TRBV19 and J usage is TRBJ2-1; the match to TRBD1 covers 7 bases. Germline V gene sequence: CDR1 LNHDA, CDR2 SQIVND (reference sequence). The CDR3 sequence is 14 residues long. Trimming cost V 7 bases and J 4 bases; bases outside gene matches: 7. The CDR3 DNA follows: TGTGCCAGTAAAGCAAGGGGGCGTTACAATGAGCAGTTCTTC. It codes for CASKARGRYNEQFF.

This chain uses TRBV19 with TRBJ2-5; 12 bases are a match to TRBD2. This CDR3 contains 18 residues. Germline CDR1 LNHDA, CDR2 SQIVND (reference sequence). V lost 3 bases and J lost 2; bases outside the gene matches: 10. The CDR3 sequence: CASSISGSTSGGQETQYF. CDR3 bases: TGTGCCAGTAGTATTTCGGGCTCGACTAGCGGGGGACAAGAGACCCAGTACTTC. Full variable domain (missing parts from reference TRBV19 and TRBJ2-5): DGGITQSPKYLFRKEGQNVTLSCEQNLNHDAMYWYRQDPGQGLRLIYYSQIVNDFQKGDIAEGYSVSREKKESFPLTVTSAQKNPTAFYLCASSISGSTSGGQETQYFGPGTRLLVL.

This chain joins TRBV5-3 and TRBJ2-7; D gene uncertain. TRBV5-3 is filed as an ORF, its function uncertain. V shed 3 bases and J shed 1 base, with 8 bases lying between them. This CDR3 spans 13 amino acids. CDR3 amino acids: CARSCDSSYEQYF. CDR3 nucleotide sequence: TGTGCCAGAAGCTGTGACTCTTCCTACGAGCAGTACTTC.

The CDR3 here is CSVSTGVTEAFF. In DNA, the CDR3 is TGCAGCGTTTCTACAGGGGTCACTGAAGCTTTCTTT. The chain carries TRBV29-1 and TRBJ1-1, with 7 positions matching TRBD1. The V and J ends lost 5 bases and 4 bases, in that order; junction bases with no gene match: 4. Looked up from germline, CDR1 is SQVTM and CDR2 is ANQGSEA. The CDR3 runs to 12 residues.

This clone has a single count. This chain links TRBV5-1 with TRBJ1-2; no firm D call. The CDR3 has 14 residues. Germline CDR1 reads SGHRS; CDR2 reads YFSETQ. Trimming shortened V by 0 bases and J by 8 bases, and 14 bases separated the two germline ends. CDR3 DNA sequence: TGCGCCAGCAGCTTGGAGCCGGGAGTGGGAGGCTACACCTTC. Amino acids: CASSLEPGVGGYTF.

The chain couples TRBV7-9 to TRBJ2-5; D unclear. The germline gives CDR1 SEHNR, CDR2 FQNEAQ (reference sequence). This CDR3 spans 12 amino acids. The V end was cut by 5 bases, the J end by 1 base, with 5 bases between. CDR3 sequence (DNA): TGTGCCAGCAGCCGGGTCCAAGAGACCCAGTACTTC. Translating it yields CASSRVQETQYF.

Only one count was recorded for this clone. The chain recombines TRBV12-3 or TRBV12-4 with TRBJ2-3; a possible D gene is TRBD2 (6 bases). The CDR3 contains 13 residues. V lost 3 bases and J 7 bases, leaving 11 bases between the germline ends. CDR3 coding DNA: TGTGCCAGCAGTTTGGGTAGCGGCTATACGCAGTATTTT. Translation: CASSLGSGYTQYF.